The 6 T cell receptor beta chains below come from one sample, sequenced in a study of identical twins. MiXCR, run by TCRdb on the 5' RACE reads, gives a single entry per CDR3 protein. The data hold hundreds of thousands of distinct CDR3 sequences, with over 20% observed a single time. Separately, the same data were catalogued under a study of T cells expressing NK-cell markers.

Specimen: PBMCs. All receptors come from a woman aged 18-29 years in good health.

The genes are TRBV29-1 and TRBJ1-2, with 11 bases that match TRBD1. This CDR3 comprises 15 residues. CDR1 and CDR2 from the germline V gene are SQVTM and ANQGSEA. The V and J ends lost 6 bases and 8 bases, in that order; junction bases with no gene match: 14. CDR3 sequence: CSVGRTGGVGNGYTF. The DNA of the CDR3 is TGCAGCGTCGGGAGGACAGGGGGCGTCGGGAACGGCTACACCTTC.

CDR3 sequence (DNA): TGTGCCAGCAGTTTCCCCTCAGCAGATACGCAGTATTTT. It codes for CASSFPSADTQYF. The gene calls are TRBV27 and TRBJ2-3, with D hard to call. Germline-derived CDR1 and CDR2 are MNHEY and SMNVEV (reference sequence). V shed 3 bases and J shed 4 bases, with 8 bases lying between them. CDR3 size: 13 residues.

This clonotype appeared many times. J is TRBJ2-5 and V is TRBV29-1, with TRBD2 identical over 13 bases. The trim removed 8 bases at V and 4 bases at J, leaving 4 bases unmatched. Germline lookup yields CDR1 SQVTM and CDR2 ANQGSEA. The CDR3 runs 13 residues. CDR3 loop: CSTRTSGGETQYF. The CDR3 DNA sequence: TGCAGCACACGGACTAGCGGGGGAGAGACCCAGTACTTC.

This chain connects TRBV7-8 to TRBJ2-1; D may be TRBD1 (6 bases). The CDR3 sequence is 19 residues long. Between the trimmed V and J ends, which lost 2 bases and 0 bases, there was a span of 20 bases. Germline CDR1 SGHVS, CDR2 FQNEAQ. CDR3 residues: CASSLFYWGHRSSYNEQFF. In DNA, the CDR3 is TGTGCCAGCAGCTTATTTTACTGGGGACATCGGAGCTCCTACAATGAGCAGTTCTTC.

This clonotype was seen more than once but under ten times. V gene TRBV7-9 combines with J gene TRBJ2-5; D might be TRBD2 (6 bases). The CDR3 is 14 residues long. Per germline, CDR1 SEHNR and CDR2 FQNEAQ (reference sequence). Trimming pared 5 bases from V and 3 bases from J, leaving 13 bases between. CDR3 amino acids: CASSRLGGKETQYF. CDR3 DNA: TGTGCCAGCAGCCGGCTGGGCGGGAAAGAGACCCAGTACTTC.

The rearrangement joins TRBV11-2 to TRBJ2-5; D gene uncertain. The CDR3 spans 14 residues. Germline values: CDR1 SGHAT, CDR2 FQNNGV. Trimming removed 7 bases at V and 5 bases at J, with 17 bases between. CDR3 bases: TGTGCCAGCACCGCAAGTCGGGTCCGGGAGACCCAGTACTTC. It yields the protein CASTASRVRETQYF.